A single sample gave rise to the 32 T cell receptor beta chains below, sequenced in a study of OX40 agonist ivuxolimab in advanced cancers. Some clones are missing from TCRdb's copy, which holds only in-frame ones; the method was immunoSEQ multiplex PCR. The sample includes about 82,000 clones, 92% seen only once; the top ten take approximately 8.6%. Material: CD4+ or CD8+ T cells sorted from blood, obtained in a trial of the OX40 agonist ivuxolimab. The receptors were sampled from an adult with an advanced solid tumor such as melanoma, head and neck, liver or kidney cancer.

This clone was picked up one time. The rearrangement links TRBV4-3 to TRBJ1-2; the D is unclear. Germline CDR1 and CDR2: LGHNA and YSLEER. Trimming removed 0 bases from V and 5 bases from J, with 4 bases in between. The CDR3 sequence is 12 residues long. The CDR3 protein is CASSQEGYGYTF. CDR3 nucleotide sequence: TGCGCCAGCAGCCAAGAAGGGTATGGCTACACCTTC.

The chain has TRBV2 and TRBJ2-5, with D tentatively TRBD1 or TRBD2 (5 bases each). The CDR3 consists of 17 residues. Per the germline V gene, CDR1 is SNHLY and CDR2 is FYNNEI. Trimming left V 1 base short and J 1 base short, with 16 bases between. The CDR3 loop is CASSEGFGWGTQETQYF. In nucleotides, the CDR3 is TGTGCCAGCAGTGAAGGGTTTGGCTGGGGGACCCAAGAGACCCAGTACTTC.

The chain recombines TRBV7-9 with TRBJ1-6; 7 positions match TRBD1. The CDR3 runs to 16 residues. Per the germline V gene, CDR1 is SEHNR and CDR2 is FQNEAQ (reference sequence). V shed 2 bases and J 9 bases; nucleotides not matched to a gene: 10. The CDR3 nucleotides read TGTGCCAGCAGCTTATGGACAGGAGTTAAGGGTTCACCCCTCCACTTT. Translating it yields CASSLWTGVKGSPLHF.

The chain employs TRBV27 and TRBJ2-3; a weak D match, TRBD1 (7 bases). Germline CDR1 reads MNHEY; CDR2 reads SMNVEV (reference sequence). There are 15 residues in the CDR3. V was cut by 4 bases and J by 2 bases, with 13 bases left in between. CDR3 nucleotide sequence: TGTGCCAGCAGTTGGGCAGGGGGACTCACAGATACGCAGTATTTT. As protein: CASSWAGGLTDTQYF.

The chain employs TRBV7-9 and TRBJ2-3; D is undetermined. V was cut by 2 bases and J by 3 bases, with 21 bases left in between. The germline V gene has CDR1 SEHNR and CDR2 FQNEAQ (reference sequence). This CDR3 region has 18 residues. CDR3 DNA sequence: TGTGCCAGCAGCTTACTTACGGCCGGAGACGTGGAAACAGATACGCAGTATTTT. It encodes CASSLLTAGDVETDTQYF.

This clone was seen just once. The rearrangement joins TRBV9 to TRBJ2-3, with 11 bases identical to TRBD2. The CDR3 extends over 19 amino acids. V lost 1 base to trimming and J lost 2 bases; unmatched junction nucleotides: 12. Germline CDR1 SGDLS, CDR2 YYNGEE. This CDR3 is CASSVPAGASGGNTDTQYF. As DNA, the CDR3 is TGTGCCAGCAGCGTACCAGCTGGGGCTAGCGGGGGGAACACAGATACGCAGTATTTT. Filled out from reference TRBV9 and TRBJ2-3, the complete variable domain reads DSGVTQTPKHLITATGQRVTLRCSPRSGDLSVYWYQQSLDQGLQFLIQYYNGEERAKGNILERFSAQQFPDLHSELNLSSLELGDSALYFCASSVPAGASGGNTDTQYFGPGTRLTVL.

The chain employs TRBV18 and TRBJ1-4; D is undetermined. V shed 6 bases and J shed 7 bases, with 15 bases lying between them. Germline V gene lookup returns CDR1 KGHSH and CDR2 LQKENI. The CDR3 has 14 amino acids. CDR3 in DNA: TGTGCCAGCTCGTTGCCGCTGGGTGGTGAAAAACTGTTTTTT. It is translated as CASSLPLGGEKLFF.

The chain couples TRBV10-1 to TRBJ2-2, with TRBD1 as a possible D gene (6 bases). This CDR3 region has 17 residues. CDR1 WNHNN and CDR2 SYGVQD come from the germline V gene (reference sequence). Trimming shortened V by 3 bases and J by 2 bases, and 16 bases separated the two germline ends. CDR3 protein: CASSENPQGPNTGELFF. The CDR3 DNA sequence: TGCGCCAGCAGTGAAAACCCTCAGGGGCCCAACACCGGGGAGCTGTTTTTT.

This clone was seen only once. The genes are TRBV25-1 and TRBJ1-5; no definite D call. Trimming left V 6 bases short and J 1 base short, with 10 bases between. This CDR3 contains 14 residues. The germline gives CDR1 MGHDK, CDR2 SYGVNS. CDR3 sequence reads: CASSGPESNQPQHF. The CDR3 DNA sequence: TGTGCCAGCAGCGGTCCGGAGAGCAATCAGCCCCAGCATTTT.

The chain employs TRBV7-6 and TRBJ1-4; D gene unclear. V lost 0 bases to trimming and J lost 6 bases, with 8 bases between them. Per germline, CDR1 SGHVS and CDR2 FNYEAQ. The CDR3 covers 14 residues. The DNA for the CDR3 is TGTGCCAGCAGCTTAGCCCTGAAATATGAAAAACTGTTTTTT. It yields the protein CASSLALKYEKLFF.

The V and J genes are TRBV27 and TRBJ2-7, with TRBD2 matching 12 bases. CDR3 length: 15 residues. Germline V CDR1 and CDR2: MNHEY, SMNVEV (reference sequence). J lost 4 bases, V lost 6 bases, and 7 bases had no gene match. The CDR3 reads CASSWTSGDTYEQYF. As DNA, the CDR3 is TGTGCCAGCAGCTGGACTAGCGGGGATACTTACGAGCAGTACTTC.

The V gene is TRBV5-4, the J gene TRBJ2-3, with 12 bases lining up with TRBD2. CDR1 is SGHNT, CDR2 YYREEE, per germline (reference sequence). With 1 base clipped from V and 6 bases from J, the junction kept 3 bases outside the gene matches. The CDR3 spans 15 residues. The CDR3 DNA sequence: TGTGCCAGCAGCTTGAGACTAGCGGGGGTGGATACGCAGTATTTT. This translates into CASSLRLAGVDTQYF.

This chain connects TRBV9 to TRBJ1-4; 10 bases fit TRBD1. From germline, CDR1 is SGDLS and CDR2 YYNGEE. The V and J ends lost 3 bases and 7 bases, in that order; junction bases with no gene match: 3. This CDR3 spans 14 amino acids. CDR3 loop: CASSGTGGSEKLFF. The CDR3 DNA sequence: TGTGCCAGCAGCGGGACAGGGGGAAGTGAAAAACTGTTTTTT.

The J gene is TRBJ2-5, the V gene TRBV9; D possibly corresponds to TRBD2 (6 bases). The germline V gene has CDR1 SGDLS and CDR2 YYNGEE. This CDR3 is 16 amino acids long. V lost 0 bases and J 0 bases, leaving 12 bases between the germline ends. The CDR3 coding sequence is TGTGCCAGCAGCGTAGGAGCGGGTGGGTACCAAGAGACCCAGTACTTC. This codes for CASSVGAGGYQETQYF.

The gene calls are TRBV7-8 and TRBJ1-5; 10 bases are shared with TRBD1. The V and J ends lost 2 bases and 6 bases, in that order; junction bases with no gene match: 7. Germline loops: CDR1 SGHVS, CDR2 FQNEAQ. This CDR3 region has 16 residues. The CDR3 loop reads CASSLREGQGTQPQHF. The CDR3 nucleotides read TGTGCCAGCAGCTTAAGGGAGGGACAGGGGACTCAGCCCCAGCATTTT.

The rearrangement joins TRBV9 to TRBJ2-2; D gene uncertain. V shed 3 bases and J shed 6 bases, with 6 bases lying between them. This CDR3 is built from 12 residues. In germline, CDR1 is SGDLS, CDR2 YYNGEE. For the CDR3, the DNA is TGTGCCAGCAGCGCCAACCCCGGGGAGCTGTTTTTT. As protein: CASSANPGELFF.

The chain employs TRBV4-3 and TRBJ2-7; 10 bases align to TRBD2. The ends lost 4 bases at V and 0 bases at J; junction bases unmatched: 3. CDR1 is LGHNA, CDR2 YSLEER, per germline. The CDR3 has 15 residues. CDR3 sequence (DNA): TGCGCCAGCAGCCTTAGCGGGGGGCCCTCCTACGAGCAGTACTTC. Translated: CASSLSGGPSYEQYF.

The sample holds one count of this clone. The chain is built from TRBV7-9 and TRBJ2-1; 8 nucleotides agree with TRBD1. Germline V lookup: CDR1 SEHNR, CDR2 FQNEAQ (reference sequence). The CDR3 spans 14 residues. J was trimmed by 6 bases and V by 5 bases; bases with no gene match: 6. Here the CDR3 DNA reads TGTGCCAGCAGCACTTGGACAGGGTTCAATGAGCAGTTCTTC. It is translated as CASSTWTGFNEQFF.

The chain recombines TRBV10-3 with TRBJ1-1; 7 bases line up with TRBD1. The CDR3 spans 14 residues. CDR1 ENHRY and CDR2 SYGVKD come from the germline V gene. V shed 4 bases, J shed 4 bases, and the junction held 6 bases outside the gene matches. The CDR3 region has the DNA TGTGCCATCAGTGTAAAGGGGGCGCGCACTGAAGCTTTCTTT. As protein: CAISVKGARTEAFF.

V and J are TRBV11-3 and TRBJ2-1; TRBD1 agrees at 7 bases. This CDR3 is built from 15 residues. Looked up from germline, CDR1 is SGHNT and CDR2 is YENEEA. V was clipped by 4 bases and J by 8 bases; unmatched bases: 11. The CDR3 sequence: CASSSSTRGRDEQFF. CDR3 in DNA: TGTGCCAGCAGCTCCAGTACTAGGGGGCGGGATGAGCAGTTCTTC.

This rearrangement joins TRBV15 to TRBJ2-7; tentatively, D is TRBD2 (6 bases). The V gene's germline CDR1 is LNHNV and CDR2 YYDKDF (reference sequence). This CDR3 has 16 amino acids. The V gene lost 0 bases and the J gene lost 7 bases, with 19 bases spanning the gap. CDR3 in amino acids: CATSRDNQEGPGEQYF. DNA for the CDR3: TGTGCCACCAGCAGAGATAATCAGGAGGGGCCGGGGGAGCAGTACTTC.

The chain combines TRBV29-1 with TRBJ1-4; D is unresolved. This CDR3 has 12 residues. The germline V gene encodes CDR1 SQVTM and CDR2 ANQGSEA. V shed 3 bases and J shed 4 bases, with 6 bases lying between them. CDR3 coding DNA: TGCAGCGTTGAGGGATGTAATGAAAAACTGTTTTTT. Amino acids: CSVEGCNEKLFF.

This chain uses TRBV27 with TRBJ2-7, with a possible D match to TRBD1 (6 bases). CDR1 is MNHEY, CDR2 SMNVEV, per germline (reference sequence). Trimming took off 2 bases at V and 4 bases at J, with 12 bases between the two ends. The CDR3 extends over 14 amino acids. The CDR3: CASSLGGLGYEQYF. CDR3 DNA: TGTGCCAGCAGTTTAGGGGGCCTGGGATACGAGCAGTACTTC.

This chain links TRBV19 with TRBJ2-7; D unclear. V was clipped by 5 bases and J by 2 bases, with 13 bases between them. Germline CDR1 reads LNHDA; CDR2 reads SQIVND (reference sequence). The CDR3 covers 14 residues. The CDR3 spells CASSSQSPTYEQYF. CDR3 nucleotide sequence: TGTGCCAGTAGTTCCCAATCCCCCACCTACGAGCAGTACTTC. Filled out from reference TRBV19 and TRBJ2-7, the complete variable domain reads DGGITQSPKYLFRKEGQNVTLSCEQNLNHDAMYWYRQDPGQGLRLIYYSQIVNDFQKGDIAEGYSVSREKKESFPLTVTSAQKNPTAFYLCASSSQSPTYEQYFGPGTRLTVT.

The rearrangement joins TRBV7-6 to TRBJ2-5; 12 nucleotides align to TRBD2. The trim removed 5 bases at V and 4 bases at J, leaving 17 bases unmatched. This CDR3 region has 19 residues. CDR1 is SGHVS, CDR2 FNYEAQ, per germline. The CDR3 DNA sequence: TGTGCCAGCAGCCCGCAAGAGGACCTGGGACTAGCGGGCGGAGAGACCCAGTACTTC. Its translation is CASSPQEDLGLAGGETQYF.

V gene TRBV7-6 combines with J gene TRBJ2-7, with 7 bases lining up with TRBD2. The CDR3 has 15 residues. Germline V CDR1 and CDR2: SGHVS, FNYEAQ. The V and J ends lost 5 bases and 2 bases, in that order; junction bases with no gene match: 9. CDR3 DNA sequence: TGTGCCAGCAGCGAATCGACTAGCTTGGCCTACGAGCAGTACTTC. Translation gives CASSESTSLAYEQYF.

This clone was detected many times. The CDR3 is CASSLHLNTEAFF. As DNA, the CDR3 is TGTGCCAGCAGTTTACACTTGAACACTGAAGCTTTCTTT. V gene TRBV27 combines with J gene TRBJ1-1, with D hard to call. The V and J ends lost 2 bases and 0 bases respectively, with 4 bases between them. The CDR3 length is 13 residues. From germline, CDR1 is MNHEY and CDR2 SMNVEV (reference sequence).

In DNA form, the CDR3 reads TGTGCCAGTAGTACTTCCGGGACAGGCTTTGAAGCTTTCTTT. It yields the protein CASSTSGTGFEAFF. The chain couples TRBV19 to TRBJ1-1; 8 bases match TRBD1. The CDR3 has 14 residues. Germline lookup yields CDR1 LNHDA and CDR2 SQIVND (reference sequence). Trimming at V came to 4 bases and at J to 7 bases, leaving 8 bases not matched to a gene. Drawing the rest from reference TRBV19 and TRBJ1-1, the complete variable domain is DGGITQSPKYLFRKEGQNVTLSCEQNLNHDAMYWYRQDPGQGLRLIYYSQIVNDFQKGDIAEGYSVSREKKESFPLTVTSAQKNPTAFYLCASSTSGTGFEAFFGQGTRLTVV.

This clone is a singleton in its sample. The chain joins TRBV5-1 to TRBJ2-7; tentatively, D is TRBD2 (5 bases). From germline, CDR1 is SGHRS and CDR2 YFSETQ. The CDR3 sequence is 13 residues long. V lost 4 bases and J 4 bases, leaving 12 bases between the germline ends. The CDR3: CASSPASGYEQYF. The CDR3 DNA sequence: TGCGCCAGCAGCCCAGCATCGGGATACGAGCAGTACTTC.

The chain employs TRBV5-1 and TRBJ1-1; D unclear. CDR3 size: 14 residues. Germline V gene sequence: CDR1 SGHRS, CDR2 YFSETQ. V was pared by 2 bases and J by 3 bases, with 11 bases between. CDR3 protein: CASSLWGPDTEAFF. In DNA form, the CDR3 reads TGCGCCAGCAGCTTATGGGGTCCGGACACTGAAGCTTTCTTT.

The chain recombines TRBV6-5 with TRBJ2-7, with D maybe TRBD2 (6 bases). Trimming took off 5 bases at V and 3 bases at J, with 17 bases between the two ends. The CDR3 totals 15 residues. Germline CDR1 MNHEY, CDR2 SVGAGI. The chain's CDR3 is CASSDYGDFLYEQYF. As DNA, the CDR3 is TGTGCCAGCAGTGACTACGGGGACTTTCTCTACGAGCAGTACTTC.

The chain joins TRBV25-1 to TRBJ1-1; TRBD1 matches 9 bases. Germline V gene lookup returns CDR1 MGHDK and CDR2 SYGVNS. The CDR3 loop spans 14 amino acids. The V segment lost 7 bases and the J segment 5 bases; nucleotides outside the gene matches: 8. CDR3 protein: CASTPTGGMTEAFF. The CDR3 DNA reads as TGTGCCAGCACTCCGACAGGGGGAATGACTGAAGCTTTCTTT.